The T cell receptor beta chain described here comes from a study of blood T cell repertoires in COVID-19. Produced via immunoSEQ multiplex PCR; TCRdb's table is partial and in-frame only. The sample contains approximately 300,000 clones, around 90% of which appear only once. Sequencing was done on a sample of PBMCs or T cells enriched from blood (not recorded which). This TCR derives from a woman under 30 with acute COVID-19.

Here the CDR3 reads CATSRGVQLNSPLHF. CDR3 DNA: TGTGCCACCAGCAGAGGCGTACAGCTGAATTCACCCCTCCACTTT. The chain couples TRBV15 to TRBJ1-6, with D unclear. Germline CDR1 reads LNHNV; CDR2 reads YYDKDF (reference sequence). The CDR3 totals 15 residues. V lost 1 base and J lost 7, with 11 bases in between.